In its sample, the clone carrying this TCR beta chain was seen many times. Its antigen remains unidentified. This CDR3 has 15 amino acids. CDR1 is SEHNR, CDR2 FQNEAQ, per germline (reference sequence). V was pared by 1 base and J by 0 bases, with 6 bases between. This sample is drawn from a study of response to subunit inactivated influenza vaccine. Using its own MiXCR run on the RT-PCR reads, TCRdb lists one record per CDR3 protein. Of approximately 520,000 distinct CDR3 sequences in the sample, 16% are singletons; the top ten hold 3%. General study findings and limits: Authors suggested each seasonal flu vaccination may recruit only limited numbers of new T cells.

V is TRBV7-9 and J is TRBJ1-4; the D is unclear. The specimen comprised CD4+ T cells sorted from PBMCs, sampled roughly 24 months after vaccination. The sequence was obtained from a man aged 45 to 70 who received an inactivated influenza vaccine. CDR3 loop: CASSLVIATNEKLFF. In DNA form, the CDR3 reads TGTGCCAGCAGCTTAGTCATTGCAACTAATGAAAAACTGTTTTTT.